The text below deals with one T cell receptor beta chain. What it binds is not known. This sample is drawn from a study of T cells after yellow fever vaccination. Study-wide findings and caveats: Only a minor proportion of clonotypes was detected across both CD4 and CD8 compartments. It was the secondary response that reached its peak faster, day 5 versus 15, but it was weaker.

The CDR3 extends over 13 amino acids. Germline V gene lookup returns CDR1 DFQATT and CDR2 SNEGSKA (reference sequence). TCRdb redid the calling of the 5' RACE reads with MiXCR, one entry per CDR3 protein. The repertoire holds 300,000 to 350,000 distinct CDR3 sequences, with 3% to 4.5% as singletons. This chain joins TRBV20-1 and TRBJ2-1; D call uncertain. Source: PBMCs, taken 5 days after the yellow fever booster vaccination. This clonotype was obtained from a man between 18 and 35 years old who received the YFV17D yellow fever vaccine. In DNA form, the CDR3 reads TGCAGCGCGCCGGGCCTAGCCTACAATGAGCAGTTCTTC. Translating gives CSAPGLAYNEQFF.